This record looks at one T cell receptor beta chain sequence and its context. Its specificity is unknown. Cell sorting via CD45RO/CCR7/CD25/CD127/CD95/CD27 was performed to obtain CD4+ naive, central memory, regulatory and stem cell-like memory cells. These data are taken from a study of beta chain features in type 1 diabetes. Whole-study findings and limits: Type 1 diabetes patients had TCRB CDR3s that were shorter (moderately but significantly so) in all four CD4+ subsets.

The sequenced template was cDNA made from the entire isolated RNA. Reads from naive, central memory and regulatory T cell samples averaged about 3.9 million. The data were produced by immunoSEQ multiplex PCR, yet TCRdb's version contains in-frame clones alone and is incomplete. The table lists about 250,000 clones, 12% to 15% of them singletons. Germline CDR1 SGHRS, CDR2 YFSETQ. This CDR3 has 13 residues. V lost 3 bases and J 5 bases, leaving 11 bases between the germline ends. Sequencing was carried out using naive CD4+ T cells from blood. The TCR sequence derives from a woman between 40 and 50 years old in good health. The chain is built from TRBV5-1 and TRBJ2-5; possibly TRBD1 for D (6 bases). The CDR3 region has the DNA TGCGCCAGCAGCTCAGGGGTCGGGGAGACCCAGTACTTC. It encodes CASSSGVGETQYF.